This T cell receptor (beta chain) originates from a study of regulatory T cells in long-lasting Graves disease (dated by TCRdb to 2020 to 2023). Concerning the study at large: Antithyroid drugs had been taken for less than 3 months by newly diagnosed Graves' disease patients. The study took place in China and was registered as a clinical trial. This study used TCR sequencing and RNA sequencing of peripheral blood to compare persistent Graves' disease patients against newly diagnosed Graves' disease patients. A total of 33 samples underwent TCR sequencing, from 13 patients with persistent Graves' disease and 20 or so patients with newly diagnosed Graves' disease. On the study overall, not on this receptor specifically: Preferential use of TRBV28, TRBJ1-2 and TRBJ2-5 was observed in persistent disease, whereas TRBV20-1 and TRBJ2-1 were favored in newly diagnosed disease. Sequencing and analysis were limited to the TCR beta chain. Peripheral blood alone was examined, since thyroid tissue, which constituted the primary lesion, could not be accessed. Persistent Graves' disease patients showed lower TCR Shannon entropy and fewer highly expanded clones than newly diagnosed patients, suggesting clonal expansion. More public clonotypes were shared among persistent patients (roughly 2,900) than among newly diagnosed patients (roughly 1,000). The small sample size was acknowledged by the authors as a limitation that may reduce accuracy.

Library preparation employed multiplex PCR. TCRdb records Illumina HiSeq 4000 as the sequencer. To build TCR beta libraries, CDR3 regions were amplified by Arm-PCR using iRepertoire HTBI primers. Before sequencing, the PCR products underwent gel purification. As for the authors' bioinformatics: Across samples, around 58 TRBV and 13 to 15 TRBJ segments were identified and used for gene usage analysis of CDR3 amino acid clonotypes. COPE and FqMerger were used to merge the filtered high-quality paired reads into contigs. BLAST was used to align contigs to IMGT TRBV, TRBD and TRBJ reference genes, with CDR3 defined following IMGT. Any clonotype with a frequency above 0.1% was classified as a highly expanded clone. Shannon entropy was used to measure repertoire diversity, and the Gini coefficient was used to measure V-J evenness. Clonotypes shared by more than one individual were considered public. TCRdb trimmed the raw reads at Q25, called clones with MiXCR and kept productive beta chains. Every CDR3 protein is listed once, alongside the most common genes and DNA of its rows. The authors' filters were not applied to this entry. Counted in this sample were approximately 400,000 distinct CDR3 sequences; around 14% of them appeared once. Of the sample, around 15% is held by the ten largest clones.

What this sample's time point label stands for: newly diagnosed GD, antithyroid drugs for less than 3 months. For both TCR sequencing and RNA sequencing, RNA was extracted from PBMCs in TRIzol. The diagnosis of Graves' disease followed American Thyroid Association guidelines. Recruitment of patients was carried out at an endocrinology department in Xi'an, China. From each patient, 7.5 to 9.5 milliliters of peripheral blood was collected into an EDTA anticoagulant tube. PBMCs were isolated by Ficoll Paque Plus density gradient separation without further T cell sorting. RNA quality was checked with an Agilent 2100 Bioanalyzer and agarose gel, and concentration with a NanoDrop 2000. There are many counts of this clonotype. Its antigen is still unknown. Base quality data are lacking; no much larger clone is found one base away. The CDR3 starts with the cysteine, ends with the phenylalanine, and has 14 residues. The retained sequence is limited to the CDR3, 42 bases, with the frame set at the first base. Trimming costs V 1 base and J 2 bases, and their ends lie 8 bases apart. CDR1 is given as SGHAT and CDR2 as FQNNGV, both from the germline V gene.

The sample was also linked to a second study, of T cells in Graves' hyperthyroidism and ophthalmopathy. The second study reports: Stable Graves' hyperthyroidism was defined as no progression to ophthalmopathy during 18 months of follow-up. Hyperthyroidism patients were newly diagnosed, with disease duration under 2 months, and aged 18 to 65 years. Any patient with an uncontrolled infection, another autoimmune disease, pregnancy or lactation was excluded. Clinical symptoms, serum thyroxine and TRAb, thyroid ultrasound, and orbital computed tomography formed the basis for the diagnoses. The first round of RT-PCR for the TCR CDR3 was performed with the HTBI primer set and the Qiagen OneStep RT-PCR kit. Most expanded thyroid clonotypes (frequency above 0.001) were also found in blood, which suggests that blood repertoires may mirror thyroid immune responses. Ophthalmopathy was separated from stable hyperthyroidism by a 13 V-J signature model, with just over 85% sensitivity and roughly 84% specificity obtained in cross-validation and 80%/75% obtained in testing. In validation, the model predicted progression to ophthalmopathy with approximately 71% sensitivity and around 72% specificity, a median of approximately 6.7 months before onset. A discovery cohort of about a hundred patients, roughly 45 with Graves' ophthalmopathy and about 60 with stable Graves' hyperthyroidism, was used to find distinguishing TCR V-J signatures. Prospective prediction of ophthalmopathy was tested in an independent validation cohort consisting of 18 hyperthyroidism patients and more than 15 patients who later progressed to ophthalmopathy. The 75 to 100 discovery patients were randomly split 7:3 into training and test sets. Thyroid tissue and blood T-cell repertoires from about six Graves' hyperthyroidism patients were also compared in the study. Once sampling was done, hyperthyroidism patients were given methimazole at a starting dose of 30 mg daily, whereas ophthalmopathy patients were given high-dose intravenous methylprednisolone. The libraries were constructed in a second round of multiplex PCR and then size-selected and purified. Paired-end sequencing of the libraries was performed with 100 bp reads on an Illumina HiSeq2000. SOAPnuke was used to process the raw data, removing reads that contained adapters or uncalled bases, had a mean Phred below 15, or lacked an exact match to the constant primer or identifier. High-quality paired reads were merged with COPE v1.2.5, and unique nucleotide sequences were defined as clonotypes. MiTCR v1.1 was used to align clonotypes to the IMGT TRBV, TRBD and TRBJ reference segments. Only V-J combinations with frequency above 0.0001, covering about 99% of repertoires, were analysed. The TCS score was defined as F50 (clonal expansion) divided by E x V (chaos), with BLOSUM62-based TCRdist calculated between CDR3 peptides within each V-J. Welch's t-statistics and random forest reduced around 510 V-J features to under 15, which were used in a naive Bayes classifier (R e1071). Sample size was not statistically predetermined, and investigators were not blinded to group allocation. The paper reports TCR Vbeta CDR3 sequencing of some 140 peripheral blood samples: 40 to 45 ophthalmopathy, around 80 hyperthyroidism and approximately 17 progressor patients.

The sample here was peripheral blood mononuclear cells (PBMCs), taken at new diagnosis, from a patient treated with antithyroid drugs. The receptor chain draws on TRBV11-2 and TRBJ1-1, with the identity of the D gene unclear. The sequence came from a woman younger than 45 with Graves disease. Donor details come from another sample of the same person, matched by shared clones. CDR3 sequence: CASSLVPGNTEAFF. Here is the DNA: TGTGCCAGCAGCTTAGTGCCGGGAAACACTGAAGCTTTCTTT.